This T cell receptor (beta chain) was captured by sequencing in a study of shared clonotypes between healthy human individuals. The CDR3 is 15 residues long. Trimming took off 3 bases at V and 0 bases at J, with 10 bases between the two ends. Looked up from germline, CDR1 is PRHDT and CDR2 is FYEKMQ (reference sequence). Generated by immunoSEQ multiplex PCR, the TCRdb table keeps only in-frame clones and is missing some. The data show about 1 million clones, about 80% seen once. The chain has TRBV13 and TRBJ2-3, with a possible D match to TRBD1 (6 bases). Sequences were obtained from memory CD4+ T cells sorted from blood. Subset given: CD45RA-negative fraction. The clonotype originates from a man aged 18 to 30 in good health. The CDR3 DNA follows: TGTGCCAGCAGCTTGGGGACACCCAGCACAGATACGCAGTATTTT. Its protein is CASSLGTPSTDTQYF.